This T cell receptor beta chain was sequenced during a study of blood T cell repertoires in COVID-19 (TCRdb year 2020). About the full investigation: Samples covering the acute and convalescent phases of COVID-19 were provided by collaborators in the United States, Italy and Spain. The repertoires were released in a freely available public database intended as a resource for research on the immune response to SARS-CoV-2. Sample metadata almost always included a de-identified subject ID, COVID-19 status, age in years and sex. The prospective study material was composed of cDNA or gDNA derived from T cells, B-cell-depleted T cells, or PBMCs. The dataset comprised deeply sampled blood TCRbeta repertoires from subjects exposed to, actively infected with, or recovered from COVID-19. Where HLA class I and class II types were available, the types were taken from metadata supplied by the sample provider, not from assay-based typing. Samples came from the ongoing ImmuneRACE study (first 160 participants) plus 1,254 subjects from 6 global collaborators. The study at large found these results: The amount of clinical and demographic metadata varied by source and participant and was provided uncurated.

Trimmed from V: 4 bases; trimmed from J: 3 bases; junction bases lacking a gene match: 5. From the cysteine through the phenylalanine, the CDR3 covers 14 amino acids. Only CDR3 DNA remains: 42 bases, in frame from the first base. In the germline V gene, CDR1 corresponds to SGHRS and CDR2 to YFSETQ. The immunoSEQ Assay, a bias-controlled multiplex PCR, was used to amplify TCRbeta CDR3 regions from genomic DNA. The original methods were these. The number of nucleated cells in each sample was estimated from the amplification of reference gene primers within the assay. To quantify the absolute abundance of each unique TCRbeta CDR3 rearrangement, sequence reads were collapsed and filtered. For each sample, productive Simpson clonality was calculated as the square root of Simpson's diversity index across productive rearrangements. This immuneACCESS table, as held by TCRdb, lists in-frame sequences with V and J called but not all clones. Of the missing ones, under half trace to an unresolved V gene in checked studies; the others have no known cause. The DNA gave D and trimming, while V, J and clone size come from that table. The sample contains 200,000 to 250,000 clones, approximately 84% of them found a single time. 2.9% of the sample rests with the top ten.

Notes on this clone: Its specific antigen is unknown. Base qualities are not at hand, and no much larger clone is one base apart.

A second Seattle source provided samples from volunteer blood donors who had recovered from COVID-19. Whole blood was collected in K2EDTA tubes by collaborating institutions according to the institutions' own protocols. For TCRbeta analysis, collaborators shipped samples in one of three forms: frozen whole blood, isolated PBMCs, or DNA extracted from either of those sample types. The specimen sequenced was peripheral blood. The TCR comes from a man aged 50 to 59 who had recovered from COVID-19. The sequence joins TRBV5-1 to TRBJ2-7, with 9 junctional bases fitting TRBD1. The CDR3: CASSPGTGIYEQYF. The DNA sequence follows: TGCGCCAGCAGCCCCGGGACAGGGATCTACGAGCAGTACTTC.